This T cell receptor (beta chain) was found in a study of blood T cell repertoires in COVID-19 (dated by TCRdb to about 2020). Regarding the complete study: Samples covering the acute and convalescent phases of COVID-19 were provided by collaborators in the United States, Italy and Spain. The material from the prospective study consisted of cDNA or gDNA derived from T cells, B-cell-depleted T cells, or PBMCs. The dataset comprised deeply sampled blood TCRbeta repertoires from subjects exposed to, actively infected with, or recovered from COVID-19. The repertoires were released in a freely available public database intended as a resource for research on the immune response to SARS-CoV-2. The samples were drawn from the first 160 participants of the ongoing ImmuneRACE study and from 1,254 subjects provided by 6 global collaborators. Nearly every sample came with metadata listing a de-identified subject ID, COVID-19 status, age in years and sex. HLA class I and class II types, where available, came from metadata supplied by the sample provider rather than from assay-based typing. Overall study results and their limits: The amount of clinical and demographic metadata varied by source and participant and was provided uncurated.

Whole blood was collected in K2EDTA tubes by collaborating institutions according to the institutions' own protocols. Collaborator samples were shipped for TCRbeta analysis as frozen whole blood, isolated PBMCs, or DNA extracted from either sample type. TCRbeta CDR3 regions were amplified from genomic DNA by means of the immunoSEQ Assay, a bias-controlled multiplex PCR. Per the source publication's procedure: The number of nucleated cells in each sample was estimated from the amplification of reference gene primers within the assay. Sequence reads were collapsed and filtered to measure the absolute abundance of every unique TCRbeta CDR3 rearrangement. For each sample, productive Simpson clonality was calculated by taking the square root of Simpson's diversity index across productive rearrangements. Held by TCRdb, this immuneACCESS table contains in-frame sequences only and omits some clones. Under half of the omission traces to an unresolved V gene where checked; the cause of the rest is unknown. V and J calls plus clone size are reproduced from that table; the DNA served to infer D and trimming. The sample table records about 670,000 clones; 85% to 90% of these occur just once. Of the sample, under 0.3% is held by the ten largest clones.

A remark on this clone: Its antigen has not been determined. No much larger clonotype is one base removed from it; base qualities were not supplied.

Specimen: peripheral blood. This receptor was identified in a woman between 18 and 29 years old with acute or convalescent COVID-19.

The DNA reads as follows: TGTGCCAGCACCGAGAGCCCACACTATGGCTACACCTTC. It codes for CASTESPHYGYTF. The rearrangement combines TRBV12-3 or TRBV12-4 with TRBJ1-2, with the D gene uncertain. Measured from the cysteine to the phenylalanine, the CDR3 is 13 residues long. The only DNA kept is the CDR3, 39 bases in frame from the first base. The junction carries 12 bases between V and J, which are trimmed by 7 bases and 3 bases respectively.